The entry that follows covers one T cell receptor beta chain sequence. Its matching antigen is unknown. These data originate in a study of cytomegalovirus exposure and HLA in healthy donors. Regarding the study as a whole: Some highly shared sequence variants likely arose as a pipeline artifact.

From germline, CDR1 is SGHRS and CDR2 YFSETQ. The trim removed 4 bases at V and 3 bases at J, leaving 5 bases unmatched. The CDR3 extends over 14 amino acids. The PCR was carried out with 60 Vbeta primers and 13 Jbeta primers. TCRdb's table, derived via immunoSEQ multiplex PCR, lists solely in-frame clones and lacks some. The sample includes 200,000 to 250,000 clones, about 80% of them seen just once. V and J are TRBV5-1 and TRBJ1-2; the match to TRBD1 covers 8 bases. The receptor comes from a man aged 18-30 years in good health and CMV-seronegative. Sequenced sample: PBMCs. In DNA form, the CDR3 reads TGCGCCAGCAGCACAGGACAGGGAGACTATGGCTACACCTTC. Translated, it gives CASSTGQGDYGYTF.